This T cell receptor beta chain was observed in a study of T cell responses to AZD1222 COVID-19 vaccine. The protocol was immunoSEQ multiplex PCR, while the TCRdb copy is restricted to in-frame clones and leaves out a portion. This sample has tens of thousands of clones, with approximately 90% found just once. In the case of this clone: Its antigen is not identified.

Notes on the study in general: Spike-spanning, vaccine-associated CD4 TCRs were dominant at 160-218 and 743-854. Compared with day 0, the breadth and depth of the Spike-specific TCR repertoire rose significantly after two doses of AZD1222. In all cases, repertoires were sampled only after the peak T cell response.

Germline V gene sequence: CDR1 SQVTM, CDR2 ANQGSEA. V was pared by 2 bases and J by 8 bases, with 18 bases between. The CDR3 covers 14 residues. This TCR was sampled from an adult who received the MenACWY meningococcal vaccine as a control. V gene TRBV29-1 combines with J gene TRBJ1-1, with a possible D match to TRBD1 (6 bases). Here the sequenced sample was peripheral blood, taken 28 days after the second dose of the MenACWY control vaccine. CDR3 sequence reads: CSVETRRGGAEAFF. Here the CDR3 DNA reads TGCAGCGTTGAAACGAGAAGGGGGGGCGCAGAAGCTTTCTTT.